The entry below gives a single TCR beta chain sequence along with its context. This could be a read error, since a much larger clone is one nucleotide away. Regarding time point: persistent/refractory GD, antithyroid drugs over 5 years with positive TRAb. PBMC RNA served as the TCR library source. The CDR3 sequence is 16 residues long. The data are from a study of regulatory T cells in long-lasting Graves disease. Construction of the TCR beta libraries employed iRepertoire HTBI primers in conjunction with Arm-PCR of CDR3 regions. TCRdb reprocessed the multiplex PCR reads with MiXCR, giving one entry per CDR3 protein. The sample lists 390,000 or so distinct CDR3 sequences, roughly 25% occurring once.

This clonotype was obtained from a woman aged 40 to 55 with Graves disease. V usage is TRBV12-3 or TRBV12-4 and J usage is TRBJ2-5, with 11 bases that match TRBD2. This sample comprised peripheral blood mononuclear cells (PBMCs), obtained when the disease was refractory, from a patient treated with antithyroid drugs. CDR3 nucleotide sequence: TGTGCCAGCGGAAAACTAGCGGGAGTTATACAAGAGACCCAGTGCTTC. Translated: CASGKLAGVIQETQCF.